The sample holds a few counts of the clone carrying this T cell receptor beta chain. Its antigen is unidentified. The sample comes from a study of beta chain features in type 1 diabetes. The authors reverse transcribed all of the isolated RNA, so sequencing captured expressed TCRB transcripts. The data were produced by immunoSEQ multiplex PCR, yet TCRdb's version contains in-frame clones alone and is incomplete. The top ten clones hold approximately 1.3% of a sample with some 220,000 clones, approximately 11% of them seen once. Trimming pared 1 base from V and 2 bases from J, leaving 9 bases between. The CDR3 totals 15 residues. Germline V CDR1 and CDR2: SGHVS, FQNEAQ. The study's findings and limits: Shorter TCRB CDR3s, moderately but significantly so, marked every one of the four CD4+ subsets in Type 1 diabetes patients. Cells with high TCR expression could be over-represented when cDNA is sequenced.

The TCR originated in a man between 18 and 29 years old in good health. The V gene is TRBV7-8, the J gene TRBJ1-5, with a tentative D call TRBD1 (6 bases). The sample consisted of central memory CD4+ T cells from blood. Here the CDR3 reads CASSLDGGGNQPQHF. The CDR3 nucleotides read TGTGCCAGCAGCTTAGACGGGGGCGGCAATCAGCCCCAGCATTTT.